This T cell receptor beta chain derives from a study of T cells in Graves' hyperthyroidism and ophthalmopathy (dated by TCRdb to between 2018 and 2021). Notes on the research overall: TCR V-J signatures able to tell the groups apart were searched for in a discovery cohort of 100 or so patients, of whom approximately 40 had Graves' ophthalmopathy and around 57 had stable Graves' hyperthyroidism. Prospective prediction of ophthalmopathy was tested in an independent validation cohort consisting of roughly 19 hyperthyroidism patients and about 17 patients who later progressed to ophthalmopathy. TCR Vbeta CDR3 sequencing of 120 to 150 peripheral blood samples (roughly 41 ophthalmopathy, 70 to 85 hyperthyroidism and roughly 17 progressor patients) is reported in the paper. The 85 to 100 discovery patients were divided at random into training and test sets in a 7:3 ratio. Thyroid tissue and blood T-cell repertoires from more than five Graves' hyperthyroidism patients were also compared in the study. Following sampling, methimazole starting at 30 mg daily was given to hyperthyroidism patients, and high-dose intravenous methylprednisolone was given to ophthalmopathy patients.

CDR3 length: 15 amino acids, cysteine to phenylalanine. CDR3 DNA only is kept here, 45 bases in frame from base 1. CDR1 SGHRS and CDR2 YFSETQ are derived from the germline V gene. Note on this clonotype: The clone's antigen remains unknown. The junction shows a germline mismatch at one end, possibly a read error.

Study-wide conclusions, independent of this receptor: Blood samples also contained most of the expanded thyroid clonotypes (frequency above 0.001), which suggests that blood repertoires may reflect thyroid immune responses. In validation, progression to ophthalmopathy was predicted by the model with roughly 69% sensitivity and around 75% specificity, a median of roughly six months before onset. No statistical method was used to set the sample size in advance, and investigators knew the group allocation. A model built on a 13 V-J signature distinguished ophthalmopathy from stable hyperthyroidism, reaching about 89% sensitivity and 81.08% specificity in cross-validation and 80%/75% in testing.

Graves' hyperthyroidism was defined as stable when no progression to ophthalmopathy occurred over 18 months of follow-up. Hyperthyroidism patients were newly diagnosed, with disease duration under 2 months, and aged 18 to 65 years. Exclusion was applied to patients with uncontrolled infections, other autoimmune diseases, pregnancy or lactation. Clinical symptoms, serum thyroxine and TRAb, thyroid ultrasound, and orbital computed tomography formed the basis for the diagnoses. Total RNA was extracted with Trizol reagent, and quality was checked on an Agilent 2100 Bioanalyzer. TCR beta CDR3 regions were amplified from RNA transcripts. A first-round RT-PCR of the TCR CDR3 used the HTBI primer set with the Qiagen OneStep RT-PCR kit. The libraries were constructed in a second round of multiplex PCR and then size-selected and purified. The libraries were sequenced on an Illumina HiSeq2000 using paired-end 100 bp reads. The study's own analysis went as follows. Raw data were processed with SOAPnuke, discarding reads with adapters, uncalled bases, mean Phred below 15, or no exact constant-primer or identifier match. High-quality paired reads were merged using COPE v1.2.5, and each unique nucleotide sequence was defined as a clonotype. Clonotypes were aligned to IMGT TRBV, TRBD and TRBJ reference segments using MiTCR v1.1. Analysis was restricted to V-J combinations with a frequency above 0.0001, which covered just over 98% of repertoires. A TCS score was defined as the ratio between F50 (clonal expansion) and ExV (chaos), using BLOSUM62-based TCRdist between CDR3 peptides within each V-J. Welch's t-statistics and random forest reduced roughly 540 V-J features to roughly 13, which were used in a naive Bayes classifier (R e1071). The similarity between thyroid and blood repertoires was quantified using the Morisita-Horn index. In TCRdb, the public reads were trimmed at Q25 with fastp and aligned with MiXCR, with productive beta chains retained. Each entry merges the rows of one CDR3 protein and shows their most common DNA and genes. The V and J calls come from TCRdb's annotation, not from the publication. The sample profile shows 80,000 to 100,000 distinct CDR3 sequences; roughly 37% of them were found once. Approximately 10% of the sample lies in the top ten.

The TCR sequence derives from a woman aged 30 to 39 with Graves' hyperthyroidism. The chain employs TRBV5-1 and TRBJ2-7; TRBD2 fits 7 bases in the junction. Sequenced material: peripheral blood or thyroid tissue (not recorded which). The CDR3 here reads CTSSSQGSGKAGQYF. The base sequence is TGCACCAGCAGCTCCCAGGGAAGCGGGAAGGCCGGGCAGTACTTC.